This T cell receptor (beta chain) was captured by sequencing in a study of CD8 T cells in ankylosing spondylitis (dated by TCRdb to 2016 to 2017). As for the study more broadly: The study set out to find disease-linked TCR variants by profiling T cell receptor beta repertoires in ankylosing spondylitis patients and healthy donors. The full study cohort comprised 20 to 30 ankylosing spondylitis patients and around 100 healthy donors. Peripheral blood was sampled, and synovial fluid was additionally collected from ankylosing spondylitis patients. General findings and caveats noted by the study authors: Blood from ankylosing spondylitis patients appeared to be characterized by a TCR beta motif composed of eight or nine highly homologous amino acid variants. Some motif variants were previously reported in synovial fluid and blood of reactive arthritis patients, suggesting common disease-initiation mechanisms. In peripheral blood, the disease-linked clones were found at relatively low frequencies and had a CD8+ phenotype. The disease-linked clones were reported as significantly enriched in matched synovial fluid samples from ankylosing spondylitis patients.

Sequencing relied on an Illumina HiSeq 2500. TCR beta libraries were prepared by quantitative 5'-RACE with molecular barcodes. In the original analysis: Disease-linked TCR variants were identified with a new computational method built on a probabilistic model of VDJ rearrangement. TCRdb trimmed public reads at Q25 via fastp, called clones via MiXCR and kept in-frame beta chains. Each CDR3 protein gets just one entry, which takes the most common genes and DNA from the rows behind it. None of the V and J calls come from the authors' own analysis; TCRdb made them. Present in this sample are 350,000 or so distinct CDR3 sequences, 9.5% to 13% of which were seen just once. The ten largest clones capture about 10% of the sample. V is reduced by 4 bases and J by 6 bases, leaving a spacing of 19 bases between them. The CDR3 measures 15 amino acids from cysteine to phenylalanine. Only the CDR3 region is kept as DNA, spanning 45 bases read in frame from base 1. CDR1 is given as SGHRS and CDR2 as YFSETQ, both from the germline V gene.

As regards this clonotype: Its cognate antigen has yet to be identified. Base qualities are not at hand, and no much larger clone is one base apart.

Sequencing used blood, either unsorted or a sorted T cell fraction (not recorded which). Recombination connected TRBV5-1 to TRBJ1-1; the D segment could be TRBD1, given 5 matching bases. This receptor was obtained from a female donor with ankylosing spondylitis or in good health (not recorded which). Here is the DNA: TGCGCCAGCAGCGGGGGATCGGGGGGTATCGCTGAAGCTTTCTTT. Its translation is CASSGGSGGIAEAFF. Outside the CDR3, residues come from the reference TRBV5-1 and TRBJ1-1 proteins, so the full variable domain is: KAGVTQTPRYLIKTRGQQVTLSCSPISGHRSVSWYQQTPGQGLQFLFEYFSETQRNKGNFPGRFSGRQFSNSRSEMNVSTLELGDSALYLCASSGGSGGIAEAFFGQGTRLTVV.